This passage covers 26 T cell receptor beta chains from one sample sequenced in a study of regulatory and conventional T cells in RAG deficiency. Conventional CD4+ T cells were sorted from blood as CD25-low CD127-high cells. The protocol was immunoSEQ multiplex PCR, while the TCRdb copy is restricted to in-frame clones and leaves out a portion. The sample gives approximately 21,000 clones, 95% to 97% of which show up once; 1% to 1.5% is in the top ten. This same sample was also part of a study on regulatory T cells. That source adds: The primer mix had 52 TRBV and 13 TRBJ primers.

The source material was CD25- CD4+ T cells sorted from blood. Receptors originate from a human donor in good health.

V and J are TRBV10-3 and TRBJ2-3; 10 bases fit TRBD2. The CDR3 consists of 16 residues. V gave up 2 bases and J gave up 3 bases; unmatched junction bases: 5. CDR1 and CDR2 (germline): ENHRY, SYGVKD. The CDR3 loop reads CAISETLAGGTDTQYF. CDR3 DNA sequence: TGTGCCATCAGTGAGACATTAGCGGGGGGAACAGATACGCAGTATTTT.

This chain connects TRBV2 to TRBJ1-2, with D possibly matching TRBD1 (6 bases). The ends were cut back, 4 bases at V and 6 bases at J, with 12 bases in the middle. The V gene's germline CDR1 is SNHLY and CDR2 FYNNEI. The CDR3 contains 13 residues. CDR3 residues: CASSATGTHGYTF. CDR3 DNA: TGTGCCAGCAGTGCGACAGGTACCCATGGCTACACCTTC.

The chain combines TRBV29-1 with TRBJ2-5; D is perhaps TRBD1 (5 bases). There are 13 residues in the CDR3. Germline V gene data show CDR1 as SQVTM and CDR2 as ANQGSEA. V was pared by 6 bases and J by 7 bases, with 18 bases between. The CDR3 here is CSVGLRIRGTQYF. CDR3 DNA: TGCAGCGTGGGGCTTAGGATTAGGGGGACCCAGTACTTC.

The chain combines TRBV30 with TRBJ2-3; 10 nucleotides agree with TRBD1. The CDR3 runs to 15 residues. Per the germline V gene, CDR1 is GTSNPN and CDR2 is SVGIG (reference sequence). The junction had 9 bases not matched to a gene; V was cut back by 2 bases and J by 7 bases. As DNA, the CDR3 is TGTGCCTGGAGTCGACAGGGGGCCCGAGGGTATACGCAGTATTTT. This sequence encodes CAWSRQGARGYTQYF.

V gene TRBV28 combines with J gene TRBJ1-2; 12 bases are shared with TRBD1. V dropped 4 bases and J dropped 7; count of bases not matched to a gene: 4. Germline CDR1 reads MDHEN; CDR2 reads SYDVKM. The CDR3 consists of 14 residues. CDR3 loop: CASSSGQGASGYTF. CDR3 in DNA: TGTGCCAGCAGTTCGGGACAGGGGGCGAGTGGCTACACCTTC.

The rearrangement joins TRBV4-2 to TRBJ2-7; D may be TRBD2 (5 bases). V shed 1 base and J shed 2 bases, with 15 bases lying between them. The CDR3 is made up of 16 amino acids. The germline gives CDR1 LGHNA, CDR2 YNFKEQ. CDR3 bases: TGTGCCAGCAGCCAAGTAGGAACGGGGATCGCCTACGAGCAGTACTTC. It is translated as CASSQVGTGIAYEQYF.

The V gene is TRBV5-4, the J gene TRBJ2-2, with TRBD2 matching 9 bases. J was trimmed by 0 bases and V by 5 bases; bases with no gene match: 5. The CDR3 length is 16 residues. The germline V gene encodes CDR1 SGHNT and CDR2 YYREEE (reference sequence). CDR3: CASRKGGGANTGELFF. In DNA, the CDR3 is TGTGCCAGCAGAAAGGGCGGGGGGGCGAACACCGGGGAGCTGTTTTTT.

This clone was seen once. Other DNA sequences in this sample translate to the same CDR3. V gene TRBV14 combines with J gene TRBJ2-3; D is perhaps TRBD2 (5 bases). The V end was cut by 6 bases, the J end by 6 bases, with 19 bases between. CDR1 is SGHDN and CDR2 is FVKESK in the germline V gene. This CDR3 has 15 amino acids. The CDR3 nucleotides are TGTGCCAGCAGTCTTACAGACTACCTCGGGGATACGCAGTATTTT. This codes for CASSLTDYLGDTQYF.

Regarding this clone: This sample includes further DNA sequences coding for the same CDR3. The gene calls are TRBV30 and TRBJ2-6; 11 bases are shared with TRBD1. Germline assignment: CDR1 GTSNPN and CDR2 SVGIG (reference sequence). The CDR3 extends over 18 amino acids. V shed 1 base, J shed 3 bases, and the junction held 8 bases outside the gene matches. CDR3 coding DNA: TGTGCCTGGAGTGACCCTCGGACAGGGGGCAATGGGGCCAACGTCCTGACTTTC. Protein sequence: CAWSDPRTGGNGANVLTF.

V and J are TRBV18 and TRBJ2-3; 7 bases match TRBD2. The V gene's germline CDR1 is KGHSH and CDR2 LQKENI. V was pared by 0 bases and J by 2 bases, with 8 bases of the junction left unmatched. The CDR3 extends over 17 amino acids. Here the CDR3 reads CASSPPWPSGPTDTQYF. In DNA, the CDR3 is TGTGCCAGCTCACCACCGTGGCCTAGCGGCCCCACAGATACGCAGTATTTT.

The rearrangement uses TRBV19 and TRBJ2-2, with 8 bases lining up with TRBD1. CDR3 length: 16 residues. The J segment lost 4 bases and the V segment lost 4 bases, leaving 8 bases of the junction unmatched. Per the germline V gene, CDR1 is LNHDA and CDR2 is SQIVND (reference sequence). DNA for the CDR3: TGTGCCAGTAGTACCCGACAGGGGATTAGCACCGGGGAGCTGTTTTTT. Protein product: CASSTRQGISTGELFF.

The V gene is TRBV6-5, the J gene TRBJ2-1; the match to TRBD1 covers 9 bases. The trim removed 6 bases at V and 6 bases at J, leaving 6 bases unmatched. Germline-derived CDR1 and CDR2 are MNHEY and SVGAGI. This CDR3 spans 14 amino acids. CDR3 sequence: CASSSTGGVNEQFF. DNA of the CDR3: TGTGCCAGCAGCTCCACAGGGGGCGTCAATGAGCAGTTCTTC.

The V call is TRBV14, the J call TRBJ2-5; 7 positions agree with TRBD1. The CDR3 length is 19 residues. Unmatched junction bases numbered 19, after V lost 4 bases and J lost 2 bases. From germline, CDR1 is SGHDN and CDR2 FVKESK. The CDR3, as DNA: TGTGCCAGCAGCCCTGGACACAGGGGCACAGGACAGAGTCAAGAGACCCAGTACTTC. This translates into CASSPGHRGTGQSQETQYF.

In its sample, this clone was seen once. Other DNA sequences in this specimen translate into the identical CDR3. The chain combines TRBV5-5 with TRBJ2-2; D is perhaps TRBD1 (6 bases). This CDR3 contains 15 residues. Between the trimmed V and J ends, which lost 5 bases and 4 bases, there was a span of 15 bases. Germline CDR1 and CDR2: SGHKS and YYEKEE (reference sequence). The CDR3 DNA reads as TGTGCCAGCAGTTCGGCAGGGGTTGGCACCGGGGAGCTGTTTTTT. Its protein is CASSSAGVGTGELFF.

This clone was observed once. V gene TRBV7-8 combines with J gene TRBJ1-1, with D unclear. The germline V gene has CDR1 SGHVS and CDR2 FQNEAQ. Trimming left V 3 bases short and J 4 bases short, with 12 bases between. The CDR3 totals 14 residues. DNA for the CDR3: TGTGCCAGCAGCTTGGAGCGGTGGGGCACTGAAGCTTTCTTT. Its translation is CASSLERWGTEAFF. Using reference TRBV7-8 and TRBJ1-1 for the parts outside the CDR3, the full variable domain is GAGVSQSPRYKVAKRGQDVALRCDPISGHVSLFWYQQALGQGPEFLTYFQNEAQLDKSGLPSDRFFAERPEGSVSTLKIQRTQQEDSAVYLCASSLERWGTEAFFGQGTRLTVV.

The chain employs TRBV27 and TRBJ1-2; D uncertain. Between the trimmed V and J ends, which lost 5 bases and 4 bases, there was a span of 14 bases. The germline V gene has CDR1 MNHEY and CDR2 SMNVEV (reference sequence). This CDR3 has 14 residues. CDR3 sequence reads: CASSPAGDRYGYTF. Here the CDR3 DNA reads TGTGCCAGCAGTCCCGCCGGGGATCGCTATGGCTACACCTTC.

The genes are TRBV19 and TRBJ2-1, with 9 bases aligning to TRBD1. Germline V lookup: CDR1 LNHDA, CDR2 SQIVND (reference sequence). This CDR3 is built from 15 residues. Germline trimming cut 5 bases from V and 9 bases from J; bases unmatched to any gene: 11. The CDR3 here is CASSQTGGLSGEQFF. DNA for the CDR3: TGTGCCAGTAGTCAAACAGGGGGCTTGTCGGGTGAGCAGTTCTTC.

V usage is TRBV7-7 and J usage is TRBJ2-2; possible D gene TRBD2, 5 bases. Trimming shortened V by 1 base and J by 6 bases, and 15 bases separated the two germline ends. Looked up from germline, CDR1 is SSHAT and CDR2 is FNYEAQ (reference sequence). This CDR3 has 16 amino acids. The CDR3: CASSLGVRGAAGELFF. The CDR3 DNA is TGTGCCAGCAGCTTAGGGGTACGGGGAGCGGCCGGGGAGCTGTTTTTT.

The chain carries TRBV6-6 and TRBJ1-2; possibly TRBD1 for D (5 bases). CDR3 length: 16 amino acids. Deletions cut 2 bases from V and 2 bases from J, with 15 bases between. Germline CDR1 and CDR2: MNHNY and SVGAGI (reference sequence). The CDR3 DNA is TGTGCCAGCAGTTACACGGAGACAGCGTTCAACTATGGCTACACCTTC. Residues: CASSYTETAFNYGYTF.

This clone has only one observation. The rearrangement links TRBV5-1 to TRBJ1-2, with 7 bases that match TRBD1. The CDR3 has 11 amino acids. The germline CDR1 and CDR2 sequences are SGHRS and YFSETQ. V was pared by 7 bases and J by 4 bases, with 1 base of the junction left unmatched. The CDR3 loop is CASRDSYGYTF. The CDR3 nucleotides read TGCGCCAGCCGGGACAGCTATGGCTACACCTTC.

This chain connects TRBV19 to TRBJ2-3, with D hard to call. V was pared by 3 bases and J by 6 bases, with 10 bases between. CDR1 and CDR2 (germline): LNHDA, SQIVND (reference sequence). This CDR3 comprises 13 residues. CDR3 sequence (DNA): TGTGCCAGTAGTATCGGAGTAACGGATACGCAGTATTTT. Its translation: CASSIGVTDTQYF. The variable domain in full, with the rest retrieved from reference TRBV19 and TRBJ2-3, is DGGITQSPKYLFRKEGQNVTLSCEQNLNHDAMYWYRQDPGQGLRLIYYSQIVNDFQKGDIAEGYSVSREKKESFPLTVTSAQKNPTAFYLCASSIGVTDTQYFGPGTRLTVL.

The chain has TRBV5-1 and TRBJ2-5; 7 nucleotides line up with TRBD2. The germline V gene encodes CDR1 SGHRS and CDR2 YFSETQ. V gave up 3 bases and J gave up 5 bases; unmatched junction bases: 10. The CDR3 is 15 amino acids. The CDR3 DNA is TGCGCCAGCAGCTCCACTAGCGTAGTGGTGGAGACCCAGTACTTC. Translated: CASSSTSVVVETQYF.

The chain uses TRBV7-9 and TRBJ1-1, with D unresolved. Germline lookup yields CDR1 SEHNR and CDR2 FQNEAQ (reference sequence). V lost 6 bases and J lost 6, with 14 bases in between. The CDR3 spans 13 residues. This chain's CDR3 is CASSQTSSPEAFF. Here the CDR3 DNA reads TGTGCCAGCAGTCAAACATCGTCCCCTGAAGCTTTCTTT.

This clone has a handful of counts. This chain's CDR3 is CASRGEGSEQYF. The CDR3 bases are TGTGCCAGCAGAGGGGAAGGATCCGAGCAGTACTTC. V and J are TRBV5-4 and TRBJ2-7; D is possibly TRBD1 (5 bases). CDR1 and CDR2 (germline): SGHNT, YYREEE (reference sequence). CDR3 length equals 12 residues. The V end was cut by 5 bases, the J end by 6 bases, with 12 bases between.

The V and J genes are TRBV11-2 and TRBJ2-7; 12 bases agree with TRBD2. The V gene's germline CDR1 is SGHAT and CDR2 FQNNGV. The CDR3 sequence is 16 residues long. J was trimmed by 3 bases and V by 5 bases; bases with no gene match: 8. DNA of the CDR3: TGTGCCAGCAGCCCGCGGACTAGCGGGACAAACTACGAGCAGTACTTC. Its translation: CASSPRTSGTNYEQYF.

The chain recombines TRBV6-5 with TRBJ1-1; D remains unclear. Germline lookup yields CDR1 MNHEY and CDR2 SVGAGI. The CDR3 runs to 13 residues. Between the trimmed V and J ends, which lost 2 bases and 6 bases, there was a span of 10 bases. The chain's CDR3 is CASSYRQAPEAFF. CDR3 in DNA: TGTGCCAGCAGTTACAGGCAGGCACCTGAAGCTTTCTTT.